These 4 T cell receptor beta chains came from one sample sequenced in a study of cytomegalovirus exposure and HLA in healthy donors. Primers: 60 Vbeta forward and 13 Jbeta reverse. TCRdb's copy holds only in-frame clones and misses some; the assay was immunoSEQ multiplex PCR. The sample has some 140,000 clones; approximately 77% are singletons. Sequenced input: PBMCs. These receptor sequences come from a woman aged 60-75 years in good health and CMV-seronegative.

The chain carries TRBV12-5 and TRBJ2-1; D is unresolved. Germline CDR1 and CDR2: LGHNT and FRNRAP. The CDR3 has 12 amino acids. V gave up 6 bases and J gave up 8 bases, with 11 bases separating them. CDR3: CASGPGTDEQFF. CDR3 DNA sequence: TGTGCTAGTGGCCCTGGAACAGATGAGCAGTTCTTC.

The chain is built from TRBV7-9 and TRBJ1-1; D ambiguous. Germline values: CDR1 SEHNR, CDR2 FQNEAQ (reference sequence). This CDR3 spans 15 amino acids. Trimming removed 5 bases at V and 0 bases at J, with 13 bases between. CDR3 sequence reads: CASSPTVVMNTEAFF. In DNA, the CDR3 is TGTGCCAGCAGCCCAACCGTAGTTATGAACACTGAAGCTTTCTTT.

The chain employs TRBV2 and TRBJ2-5; the D gene is possibly TRBD1 (6 bases). The better agreement between TRBJ2-7 and the DNA end casts doubt on the J call. The length of the CDR3 is 14 residues. CDR1 and CDR2 (germline): SNHLY, FYNNEI. The CDR3 is CASGRQDRTYEQYF. CDR3 nucleotide sequence: TGTGCCAGCGGAAGACAGGATCGAACCTACGAGCAGTACTTC.

The CDR3 reads CASSLSGRRGPDTQYF. CDR3 sequence (DNA): TGCGCCAGCAGCTTGTCCGGGAGGCGGGGTCCAGATACGCAGTATTTT. The rearrangement joins TRBV5-1 to TRBJ2-3; TRBD2 matches at 7 bases. The V gene end was trimmed by 1 base and the J gene end by 4 bases; junction bases not matched to a gene: 9. The CDR3 sequence is 16 residues long. Germline CDR1 SGHRS, CDR2 YFSETQ.